This T cell receptor beta chain is drawn from a study of T cell responses to AZD1222 COVID-19 vaccine. Study in general: Doses given second, at about 4 or about 12 weeks, were pooled.

Findings of the study overall: The reported proportion of spike-specific TCRs targeting unmutated variant regions was nearly half. Rises in breadth and depth of Spike-specific TCRs came after two AZD1222 doses. Repertoire sampling was restricted to post-peak T cell response timepoints.

With regard to this clone: As yet, its antigen is unknown.

The table came from immunoSEQ multiplex PCR; TCRdb's copy has only in-frame clones and leaves some out. The sample comprises some 150,000 clones, 93% of which are singletons, and roughly 5% rests with the top ten. Sample: peripheral blood, taken on day 0 of AZD1222 vaccination. The sequence was collected from an adult in good health.

The CDR3 DNA sequence: TGTGCCAGCAGCCAAGAGGGGTATAATGAGCAGTTCTTC. Translated, it gives CASSQEGYNEQFF. J is TRBJ2-1 and V is TRBV4-2; unclear D gene. CDR1 and CDR2 (germline): LGHNA, YNFKEQ. V was cut by 0 bases and J by 7 bases, with 7 bases left in between. This CDR3 region has 13 residues.